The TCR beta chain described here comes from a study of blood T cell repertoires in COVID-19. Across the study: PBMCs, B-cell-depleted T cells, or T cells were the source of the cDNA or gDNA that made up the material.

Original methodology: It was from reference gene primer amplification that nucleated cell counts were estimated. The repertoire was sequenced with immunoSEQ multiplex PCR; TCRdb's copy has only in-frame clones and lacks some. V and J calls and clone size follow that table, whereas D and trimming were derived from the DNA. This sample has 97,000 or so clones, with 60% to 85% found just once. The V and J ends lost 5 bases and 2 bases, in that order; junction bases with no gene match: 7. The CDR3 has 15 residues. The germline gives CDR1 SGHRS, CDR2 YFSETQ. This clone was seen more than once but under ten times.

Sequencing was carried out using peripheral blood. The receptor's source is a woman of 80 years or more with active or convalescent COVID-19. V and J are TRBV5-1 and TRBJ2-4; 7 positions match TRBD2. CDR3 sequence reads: CASRGGSVTKNIQYF. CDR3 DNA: TGCGCCAGCAGGGGCGGGAGCGTAACCAAAAACATTCAGTACTTC.